Listed below are T cell receptor beta chains from one sample, sequenced in a study of regulatory T cells in long-lasting Graves disease. MiXCR, run by TCRdb on the multiplex PCR reads, gives a single entry per CDR3 protein. Here the sample spans about 460,000 distinct CDR3 sequences, roughly 23% being singletons. The sample here was peripheral blood mononuclear cells (PBMCs), taken when the disease was refractory, from a patient treated with antithyroid drugs. The receptors originated from a female donor with Graves disease. The CDR3 runs from the conserved cysteine through the conserved F or W. D genes are given only for firm matches. Rows give clone size only sometimes, using once, few, many, or a class for an expanded clone.

. | TRBJ1-2 | TRBV3-2 | . | TGTGCCAGCAGCCAAGCGGGACAGGGCAGCTATGGCTACACCTTC | CASSQAGQGSYGYTF
few | TRBJ2-1 | TRBV4-1 | TRBD2 | TGCGCCAGCAGCCAAGGGACTAGCGGGAGGAATGAGCAGTTCTTC | CASSQGTSGRNEQFF
. | TRBJ2-7 | TRBV7-8 | . | TGTGCCAGCAGCGCCGGACAGAAGTACGAGCAGTACTTC | CASSAGQKYEQYF
. | TRBJ2-3 | TRBV11-2 | . | TGTGCCAGCACCCAAGGGACATCCAGCACAGATACGCAGTATTTT | CASTQGTSSTDTQYF
. | TRBJ1-2 | TRBV15 | . | TGTGCCACCAGCAGAGAGCCGGGTGGTTACGAGGGCTACACCTTC | CATSREPGGYEGYTF
once | TRBJ2-2 | TRBV2 | . | TGTGCCAGCAGTGAAGGTTATACCGGGGAGCTGCTTTTT | CASSEGYTGELLF
few | TRBJ1-2 | TRBV7-3 | . | TGTGCCAGCAGCTTGACTTCGGGGGGTGGCTACACCTTC | CASSLTSGGGYTF
. | TRBJ2-3 | TRBV5-1 | . | TGCGCCAGCAGCTTGGTGCGGTCTAGCACAGATACGCAGTATTTT | CASSLVRSSTDTQYF
. | TRBJ2-3 | TRBV19 | . | TGTGCCAGTAGTATAAGCAGGGAGAGCACAGATACGCAGTATTTT | CASSISRESTDTQYF
many | TRBJ1-4 | TRBV11-2 | TRBD1 | TGTGCCAGCAGCGCCCGGGACAGAAAAAATGAAAAACTGTTTTTT | CASSARDRKNEKLFF
. | TRBJ2-5 | TRBV4-1 | TRBD2 | TGCGCCAGCAGCCAAGATAGGCTAGCGGCTCAGAACCAAGAGACCCAGTACTTC | CASSQDRLAAQNQETQYF
many | TRBJ1-1 | TRBV29-1 | TRBD1 | TGCAGCGTTGGGGGTGACAGGGCTGGCACTGAAGCTTTCTTT | CSVGGDRAGTEAFF
many | TRBJ1-4 | TRBV6-1 | . | TGTGCCAGCAGCCGTGGACAGTCCTACGAAAAACTGTTTTTT | CASSRGQSYEKLFF
many | TRBJ2-5 | TRBV20-1 | . | TGCAGTGCTAGAAAAGGGAACCCAGGTGGGGGTCTTGAGACCCAGTACTTC | CSARKGNPGGGLETQYF